This is a list of T cell receptor beta chains from one sample in a study of cytomegalovirus exposure and HLA in healthy donors. Sequenced by immunoSEQ multiplex PCR; TCRdb stores in-frame clones only, minus some. The sample lists approximately 120,000 clones; around two thirds were seen once. The sequenced sample was PBMCs. The receptors derive from a human donor in good health. Each CDR3 is given with its conserved first and last residue. The order of the fields is V gene, clone size, J gene, D gene, CDR3 protein, CDR3 DNA. The D gene is left open where the match is weak. Size values are once, few and many counts, or a class for expanded clones, and some rows have none.

TRBV6-1	.	TRBJ2-5	.	CASSDSLQGGTQYF	TGTGCCAGCAGTGATAGCTTGCAGGGAGGGACCCAGTACTTC
TRBV11-2	once	TRBJ2-7	.	CASSPLYEQYF	TGTGCCAGCAGCCCCCTCTACGAGCAGTACTTC
TRBV5-4	.	TRBJ1-4	.	CASSTRGSNEKLFF	TGTGCCAGCAGCACCAGGGGATCTAATGAAAAACTGTTTTTT
TRBV2	.	TRBJ2-3	TRBD1	CASTTRQGLADTQYF	TGTGCCAGCACCACCAGACAGGGGTTGGCAGATACGCAGTATTTT
TRBV4-1	.	TRBJ1-5	TRBD1	CASSPALTGDGDQPQHF	TGCGCCAGCAGCCCCGCCCTAACAGGGGATGGGGATCAGCCCCAGCATTTT
TRBV20-1	once	TRBJ2-3	.	CSAGLNTQYF	TGCAGTGCCGGACTCAATACGCAGTATTTT
TRBV19	.	TRBJ1-5	TRBD1	CASSTGQGKFLSNQPQHF	TGTGCCAGTAGTACCGGACAGGGGAAGTTCCTTAGCAATCAGCCCCAGCATTTT
TRBV18	.	TRBJ1-5	.	CASSPGMGANQPQHF	TGTGCCAGCTCACCAGGTATGGGGGCTAATCAGCCCCAGCATTTT
TRBV11-2	.	TRBJ2-2	.	CASSYSGTTNTGELFF	TGTGCCAGCAGTTATTCCGGGACAACGAACACCGGGGAGCTGTTTTTT
TRBV10-1	.	TRBJ2-7	TRBD2	CASSPLAGDYEQYF	TGCGCCAGCAGTCCCCTGGCGGGGGACTACGAGCAGTACTTC
TRBV30	.	TRBJ1-1	.	CAWSQTGWGAFF	TGTGCCTGGAGTCAGACAGGCTGGGGAGCTTTCTTT
TRBV2	few	TRBJ1-2	TRBD1	CASRVGQSVYGYTF	TGTGCCAGCAGGGTGGGACAGTCGGTCTATGGCTACACCTTC
TRBV14	.	TRBJ2-1	TRBD2	CASSQGIWRESRNEQFF	TGTGCCAGCAGCCAAGGTATCTGGCGGGAGTCCCGCAATGAGCAGTTCTTC
TRBV19	.	TRBJ1-5	.	CASSPTGDSNQPQHF	TGTGCCAGTAGCCCCACAGGAGATAGCAATCAGCCCCAGCATTTT
TRBV28	.	TRBJ2-5	.	CASSLAETQYF	TGTGCCAGCAGTTTGGCAGAGACCCAGTACTTC
TRBV15	.	TRBJ2-7	TRBD2	CATSGGLAAYEQYF	TGTGCCACCAGCGGGGGACTAGCGGCCTACGAGCAGTACTTC
TRBV5-6	once	TRBJ1-5	.	CASSSRQAGNQPQHF	TGTGCCAGCAGCTCTAGACAGGCAGGCAATCAGCCCCAGCATTTT